This record covers a single T cell receptor (beta chain). It has no known antigen specificity. It has no much larger one-base neighbor in the sample; base qualities were not kept. CDR1 and CDR2, looked up from the germline V gene, are MNHEY and SVGAGI. Its CDR3 holds 14 amino acids, cysteine through phenylalanine. The read is trimmed to its CDR3 DNA, 42 bases read in frame from base 1. The junction carries 8 bases between V and J, which are trimmed by 0 bases and 5 bases respectively. TCRbeta CDR3 regions were amplified from genomic DNA using the immunoSEQ Assay, a bias-controlled multiplex PCR. The authors' pipeline ran thus. The number of nucleated cells in each sample was estimated by amplification of reference gene primers within the assay. To quantify the absolute abundance of each unique TCRbeta CDR3 rearrangement, sequence reads were collapsed and filtered. For each sample, productive Simpson clonality was calculated by taking the square root of Simpson's diversity index across productive rearrangements. Here the immuneACCESS table is served through TCRdb, limited to in-frame sequences with V and J called. Missing clones are a known gap in these copies; in checked studies unresolved V genes cover under half, and the rest lacks a known reason. V, J and clone size reflect that table, while D and trimming were determined from the DNA. Across this sample there are hundreds of thousands of clones, with just over 85% seen only once. The ten largest clones add up to about 14% of the sample.

This sample was taken from a study of blood T cell repertoires in COVID-19 (dated by TCRdb to the early 2020s). In the study overall: Collaborator samples came from the United States, Italy and Spain and covered acute and convalescent phases of COVID-19. The prospective study material was composed of cDNA or gDNA derived from T cells, B-cell-depleted T cells, or PBMCs. Subjects who had been exposed to COVID-19, were actively infected with it, or had recovered from it provided the deeply sampled blood TCRbeta repertoires that made up the dataset. A freely available public database, intended as a resource for researchers studying the immune response to SARS-CoV-2, is where the repertoires were released. The samples were drawn from the first 160 participants of the ongoing ImmuneRACE study and from 1,200 or so subjects provided by 6 global collaborators. Nearly every sample came with metadata listing a de-identified subject ID, COVID-19 status, age in years and sex. Where available, HLA class I and class II types were obtained from metadata supplied by the sample provider rather than from assay-based typing.

What the work shows at the level of the full study, not this receptor alone: How much clinical and demographic metadata was included differed by source and by participant, and the metadata was provided uncurated.

Participants in the prospective study were aged roughly 18 to 100 years, lived in about two dozen United States geographic areas, and enrolled through a virtual design. Cohort assignment in the prospective study relied on participant-reported clinical history from a screening survey and a study questionnaire. In the prospective study, whole blood, serum and a nasopharyngeal or oropharyngeal swab were collected from each participant by mobile phlebotomists. Over a roughly 2-month period, participants in the prospective study had the option of providing additional blood draws and questionnaires. Prospective study blood samples were shipped either frozen or at room temperature before DNA extraction.

This TCR came from a woman aged 45-65 years with acute COVID-19. The chain is assembled from TRBV6-5 and TRBJ1-5; a tentative D call is TRBD1 (5 bases match). The sequencing input was PBMCs or T cells enriched from blood (not recorded which). For the CDR3, the sequence is CASSYSRGYQPQHF. The DNA sequence is TGTGCCAGCAGTTACTCACGGGGGTATCAGCCCCAGCATTTT.